This T cell receptor beta chain originates from a study of blood T cells in healthy people across ages. Using a J-beta primer mix together with a sample-barcoded 5' primer, a second PCR was run for about 6 to 11 cycles. In TCRdb, the 5' RACE reads were re-called with MiXCR into one record per CDR3 protein. The sample lists under 2,000,000 distinct CDR3 sequences, about 50% occurring once. CDR1 and CDR2 (germline): MNHEY, SVGEGT. This CDR3 contains 16 residues. Trimming shortened V by 2 bases and J by 0 bases, and 11 bases separated the two germline ends. Sequenced material: blood. This sequence joins TRBV6-2 or TRBV6-3 and TRBJ2-4, with no clear D. The clonotype comes from a middle-aged woman in good health. The CDR3, as DNA: TGTGCCAGCAGTTACCTTTCAAAGGGAGCCAAAAACATTCAGTACTTC. Translating gives CASSYLSKGAKNIQYF.